This T cell receptor beta chain came from a study of persistence of HIV-infected CD4 T cells. The wider study: Median time on suppressive ART was approximately eight years. Anti-CD3/anti-CD28 stimulation activated a higher proportion of cells than antigen stimulation, with lower memory fraction.

This was the immunoSEQ version 4 assay in survey mode. Here immunoSEQ multiplex PCR was the method, and the copy in TCRdb shows in-frame clones only, minus some. The sample yields roughly 48,000 clones, roughly nine tenths seen once. In the case of this clone: What it binds is not known. At the DNA level, this CDR3 is encoded by other sequences in the same sample as well.

The germline V and J ends were trimmed by 0 bases and 3 bases, with 9 bases remaining between them. Germline V CDR1 and CDR2: MNHEY, SMNVEV (reference sequence). The CDR3 covers 15 residues. Nonspecific anti-CD3/anti-CD28 bead stimulation represents the broad CD4+ T cell repertoire. Sorting selected CD4+ T cells upregulating both CD40 ligand and CD69. Stimulated PBMCs had first been depleted of CD8+ T cells. CD8-depleted PBMCs were stimulated about 20 hours with anti-CD28/CD49d costimulation, CD40-blocking antibody and enfuvirtide. Material: CD4+ T cells sorted from PBMCs after approximately 19-hour stimulation, obtained from a patient who received antiretroviral therapy. The sequence was collected from an adult woman with HIV who was CMV-seropositive. The genes are TRBV27 and TRBJ1-5, with D unresolved. The CDR3 DNA sequence: TGTGCCAGCAGTTTATCGAGGCAGAACAATCAGCCCCAGCATTTT. Its protein product is CASSLSRQNNQPQHF.